This T cell receptor (beta chain) came from a study of beta chain features in type 1 diabetes. Study-wide findings and caveats: The study notes PCR might favor shorter templates equally in patients and controls. Shortening that was moderate but significant affected the TCRB CDR3s of Type 1 diabetes patients in all four CD4+ subsets.

Germline V gives CDR1 MNHNY, CDR2 SVGAGI (reference sequence). This CDR3 has 16 residues. V lost 2 bases and J lost 2; bases outside the gene matches: 6. Purities in excess of 95% were seen in all sorted populations. This clone has just a few counts. The antigen is unknown. Isolated RNA was reverse transcribed in full, so expressed TCRB transcripts were sequenced. There were 3.5 million or so reads on average in the naive, central memory and regulatory T cell samples. Profiling relied on immunoSEQ multiplex PCR, and the TCRdb table lists in-frame clones only, not all of them. The sample includes 25,000 to 30,000 clones, around three fifths of them seen just once.

Source material: Tregs from blood. The chain has TRBV6-6 and TRBJ1-5; 7 nucleotides line up with TRBD1. The clonotype was recovered from a woman younger than 35 with type 1 diabetes. CDR3 region: CASSYRSGTGNQPQHF. The CDR3 bases are TGTGCCAGCAGTTACCGTTCCGGGACAGGCAATCAGCCCCAGCATTTT.